A selection of T cell receptor beta chains follows, all from one sample in a study of T cells in Graves' hyperthyroidism and ophthalmopathy. Via MiXCR, TCRdb re-called the multiplex PCR reads, giving one row per CDR3 protein. Here the sample spans 92,000 or so distinct CDR3 sequences, around 50% being singletons. The sample was blood. These receptors all come from a woman aged 40 to 50 with Graves' hyperthyroidism. The CDR3 runs from the conserved cysteine through the conserved F or W. A D gene is named only where the DNA matches it firmly. The size entry is marked missing in some rows and otherwise reads once, few, many or a size class.

DNA,CDR3,size,J,length,V,D
TGTGCCAGCAGTTACTCCGACGGAAGCTCCTACGAGCAGTACTTC,CASSYSDGSSYEQYF,many,TRBJ2-7,15,TRBV6-6,-
TGTGCCAGCAGTCCCGAGGTCACAGCGTTAGGTTCCTATGGCTACACCTTC,CASSPEVTALGSYGYTF,many,TRBJ1-2,17,TRBV6-5,-
TGTGCCACCAGCAGAGGAAGGCGACAGGTTTCTGGCTACACCTTC,CATSRGRRQVSGYTF,-,TRBJ1-2,15,TRBV15,-
TGTGCCATCAGCCCCGGGACTAGCTCCTACGAGCAGTACTTC,CAISPGTSSYEQYF,-,TRBJ2-7,14,TRBV10-3,TRBD2
TGTGCCAGCAGCTCAGGGGATGGCTACCCCTTC,CASSSGDGYPF,-,TRBJ1-2,11,TRBV7-9,-
TGTGCCATCAGTGAGGAACTAGCGGGAGCTGAGACCCAGTACTTC,CAISEELAGAETQYF,few,TRBJ2-5,15,TRBV10-3,TRBD2
TGCAGCGTTCCGGGACAGGGCTACGAGCAGTACTTC,CSVPGQGYEQYF,few,TRBJ2-7,12,TRBV29-1,TRBD1
TGTGCCAGCAGCTTGGACAGGGGGTCGGAGACCCAGTACTTC,CASSLDRGSETQYF,few,TRBJ2-5,14,TRBV11-2,TRBD1
TGTGCCAGCAGTTACTGGGGCGGAGGCACTGAAGCTTTCTTT,CASSYWGGGTEAFF,many,TRBJ1-1,14,TRBV6-5,-
TGCAGCGTTATCTATCCGGGGGCCGGGAACACTGAAGCTTTCTTT,CSVIYPGAGNTEAFF,-,TRBJ1-1,15,TRBV29-1,-
TGCAGTGCTAGAGATAGCCCTCCTGGAAACACCATATATTTT,CSARDSPPGNTIYF,-,TRBJ1-3,14,TRBV20-1,-
TGTGCTAGCAGCTTGAGAGGTAGCGGAGGCCACACAGATACGCAGTATTTT,CASSLRGSGGHTDTQYF,-,TRBJ2-3,17,TRBV5-5,-
TGTGCCAGCAGGCTCACAGGCGCCGAAACGCCCCTCCACTTT,CASRLTGAETPLHF,-,TRBJ1-6,14,TRBV6-1,-
TGTGCCAGCAGCCCCCAAAGCGGGAGTTCCGAGCAGTACTTC,CASSPQSGSSEQYF,-,TRBJ2-7,14,TRBV7-2,TRBD2
TGTGCCAGCAGCCCCGGATACACTGAAGCTTTCTTT,CASSPGYTEAFF,many,TRBJ1-1,12,TRBV7-9,-
TGCAGCGTGTGGGGGACGGGGGGCTACGAGCAGTACTTC,CSVWGTGGYEQYF,few,TRBJ2-7,13,TRBV29-1,TRBD2
TGTGCCAGCAGCTCGCAAGGGGGGTGGAATACTGAAGCTTTCTTT,CASSSQGGWNTEAFF,-,TRBJ1-1,15,TRBV7-2,-
TGTGCCGCCAGCAGCTTGGGGCAGGATCTCTATGGCTACACCTTC,CAASSLGQDLYGYTF,-,TRBJ1-2,15,TRBV15,-
TGTGCCAGTTCTGGGGTAAGGCCCCCCCGGAGGGAGACCCAGTACTTC,CASSGVRPPRRETQYF,many,TRBJ2-5,16,TRBV6-5,-
TGCAGTGCTAGAGTCGCAAGCGGACTTTCCTACGAGCAGTACTTC,CSARVASGLSYEQYF,many,TRBJ2-7,15,TRBV20-1,-
TGCGCCAGCAGCCGAGATTCAGGGCAGGGGGACTACGAGCAGTACTTC,CASSRDSGQGDYEQYF,-,TRBJ2-7,16,TRBV7-2,TRBD1
TGCAGCGTTTGGACAGGCTTCGGCTACACCTTC,CSVWTGFGYTF,-,TRBJ1-2,11,TRBV29-1,TRBD1
TGTGCCAGCGCAAGCCTCGCGGGAGGTCCTTACGAGCAGTACTTC,CASASLAGGPYEQYF,-,TRBJ2-7,15,TRBV18,TRBD2
TGTGCCAGCAGTTACTCGACAGGGACTAGCGGGATGCCAGATACGCAGTATTTT,CASSYSTGTSGMPDTQYF,few,TRBJ2-3,18,TRBV7-2,TRBD2
TGTGCCAGCAGCCCCCCTTGGGTGGACACTGAAGCTTTCTTC,CASSPPWVDTEAFF,-,TRBJ1-1,14,TRBV7-3,-
TGTGCCAGCAGCTTAACAGGGGGCGGAGCCGGGGAGCTGTTTTTT,CASSLTGGGAGELFF,many,TRBJ2-2,15,TRBV7-6,TRBD1
TGTGCTAGAAACAGACAGGGTGGTAGTGAAAAACTGTTTTTT,CARNRQGGSEKLFF,-,TRBJ1-4,14,TRBV10-3,TRBD1
TGTGCCAGCAGCCCTAGCGGGAGGGGCACCGGGGAGCTGTTTTTT,CASSPSGRGTGELFF,-,TRBJ2-2,15,TRBV5-4,TRBD2
TGCAGTGCTAAGGGGGGCCAGGCCAATTCACCCCTCCACTTT,CSAKGGQANSPLHF,-,TRBJ1-6,14,TRBV20-1,-
TGTGCCACCAGCAGAGTGGGACTAGCGAACGAGCAGTACTTC,CATSRVGLANEQYF,few,TRBJ2-7,14,TRBV15,TRBD2
TGTGCCAGCAGCTCCAGGGGCACTGAAGCTTTCTTT,CASSSRGTEAFF,many,TRBJ1-1,12,TRBV7-6,-
TGTGCCAGCAGTTTTGGACAGGCAGTCCCTGGAGGCTACACCTTC,CASSFGQAVPGGYTF,-,TRBJ1-2,15,TRBV12-3/TRBV12-4,TRBD1
TGCAGTGCTAGGGGACACCTGACTTTC,CSARGHLTF,once,TRBJ2-6,9,TRBV20-1,-
TGTGCTCGCGGACCCCGCAATTCACCCCTCCACTTT,CARGPRNSPLHF,-,TRBJ1-6,12,TRBV10-3,-
TGTGCCAGCAGCTTCGCAGAACAAGAGACCCAGTACTTC,CASSFAEQETQYF,many,TRBJ2-5,13,TRBV5-5,-
TGTGCCATCAGTGAGTCAAGAGGGGACAGGGGACAGCCCCAGCATTTT,CAISESRGDRGQPQHF,many,TRBJ1-5,16,TRBV10-3,TRBD1
TGTGCCAGCAGCGAGACAGGGGCAACACCCTACGAGCAGTACTTC,CASSETGATPYEQYF,many,TRBJ2-7,15,TRBV5-6,TRBD1
TGTGCCAGCAGCTATGGACAGGTAGGCGAGCAGTACTTC,CASSYGQVGEQYF,few,TRBJ2-7,13,TRBV7-9,TRBD1
TGCAGTGCTAGACCACGGGACAGGCAATACGAGCAGTACTTC,CSARPRDRQYEQYF,many,TRBJ2-7,14,TRBV20-1,TRBD1
TGTGCCTGGAGACTAGGACGGCTAGACGGCTACACCTTC,CAWRLGRLDGYTF,few,TRBJ1-2,13,TRBV30,-
TGTGCCAGCAGCACCGGGACGGTCGATAATTCACCCCTCCACTTT,CASSTGTVDNSPLHF,once,TRBJ1-6,15,TRBV9,-